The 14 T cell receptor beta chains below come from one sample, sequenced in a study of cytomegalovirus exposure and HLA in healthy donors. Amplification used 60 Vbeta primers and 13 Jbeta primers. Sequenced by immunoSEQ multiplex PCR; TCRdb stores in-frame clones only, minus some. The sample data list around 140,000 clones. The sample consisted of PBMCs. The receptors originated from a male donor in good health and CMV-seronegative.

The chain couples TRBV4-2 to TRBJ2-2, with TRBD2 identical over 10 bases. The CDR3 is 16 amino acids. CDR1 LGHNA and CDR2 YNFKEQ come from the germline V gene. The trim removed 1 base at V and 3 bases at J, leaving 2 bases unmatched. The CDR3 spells CASSQGTSGYTGELFF. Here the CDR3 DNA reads TGTGCCAGCAGCCAAGGGACTAGCGGATACACCGGGGAGCTGTTTTTT.

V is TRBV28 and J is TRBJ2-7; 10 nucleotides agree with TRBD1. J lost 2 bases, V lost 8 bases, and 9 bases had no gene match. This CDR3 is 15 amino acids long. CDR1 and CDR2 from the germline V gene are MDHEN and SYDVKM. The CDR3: CASQAPGQGTYEQYF. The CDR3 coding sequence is TGTGCCAGCCAAGCACCGGGACAGGGGACCTACGAGCAGTACTTC.

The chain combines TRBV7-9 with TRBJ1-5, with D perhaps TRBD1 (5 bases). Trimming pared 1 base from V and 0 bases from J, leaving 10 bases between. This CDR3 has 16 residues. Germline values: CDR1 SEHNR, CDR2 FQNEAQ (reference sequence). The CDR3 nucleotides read TGTGCCAGCAGCTTAGGCGGGACGGATAGCAATCAGCCCCAGCATTTT. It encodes CASSLGGTDSNQPQHF.

The CDR3 DNA reads as TGTGCCACCAGCAGAGATAAAGGGGCAGGGAACGAGCAGTACTTC. As protein: CATSRDKGAGNEQYF. The genes are TRBV15 and TRBJ2-7; D possibly corresponds to TRBD1 (5 bases). The CDR3 contains 15 residues. The ends were cut back, 0 bases at V and 5 bases at J, with 14 bases in the middle. CDR1 and CDR2 from the germline V gene are LNHNV and YYDKDF (reference sequence).

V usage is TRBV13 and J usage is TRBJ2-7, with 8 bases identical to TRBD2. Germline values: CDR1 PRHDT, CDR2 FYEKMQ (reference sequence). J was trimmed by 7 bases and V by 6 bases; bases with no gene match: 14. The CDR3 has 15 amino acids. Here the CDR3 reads CASSLSGVVSGEQYF. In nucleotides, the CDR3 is TGTGCCAGCAGTCTTAGCGGGGTTGTCTCCGGGGAGCAGTACTTC.

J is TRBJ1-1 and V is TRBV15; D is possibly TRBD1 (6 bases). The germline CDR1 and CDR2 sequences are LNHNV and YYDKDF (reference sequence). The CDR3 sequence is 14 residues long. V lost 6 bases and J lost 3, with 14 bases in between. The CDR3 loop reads CATSEDRWDTEAFF. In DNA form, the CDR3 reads TGTGCCACCAGTGAAGACAGGTGGGACACTGAAGCTTTCTTT.

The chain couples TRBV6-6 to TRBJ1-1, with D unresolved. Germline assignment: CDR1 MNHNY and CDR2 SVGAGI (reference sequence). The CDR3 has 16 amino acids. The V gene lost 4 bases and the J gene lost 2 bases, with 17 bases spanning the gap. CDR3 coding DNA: TGTGCCAGCAGTTCTCCCGCGGGCCCGGCTAACACTGAAGCTTTCTTT. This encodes CASSSPAGPANTEAFF.

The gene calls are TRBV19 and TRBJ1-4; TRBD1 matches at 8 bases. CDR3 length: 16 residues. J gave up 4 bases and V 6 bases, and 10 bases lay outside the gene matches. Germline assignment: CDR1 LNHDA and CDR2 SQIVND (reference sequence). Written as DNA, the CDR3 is TGTGCCAGTAGATCTCCGGGGGGACAGGATAATGAAAAACTGTTTTTT. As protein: CASRSPGGQDNEKLFF. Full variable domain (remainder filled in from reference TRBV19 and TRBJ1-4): DGGITQSPKYLFRKEGQNVTLSCEQNLNHDAMYWYRQDPGQGLRLIYYSQIVNDFQKGDIAEGYSVSREKKESFPLTVTSAQKNPTAFYLCASRSPGGQDNEKLFFGSGTQLSVL.

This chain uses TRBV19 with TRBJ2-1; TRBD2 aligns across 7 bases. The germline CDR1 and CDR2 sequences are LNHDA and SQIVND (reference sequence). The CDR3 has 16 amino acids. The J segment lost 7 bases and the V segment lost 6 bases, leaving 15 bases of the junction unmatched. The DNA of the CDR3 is TGTGCCAGTAGCGGAACGGGAGGTCCATCTAGAAATGAGCAGTTCTTC. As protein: CASSGTGGPSRNEQFF.

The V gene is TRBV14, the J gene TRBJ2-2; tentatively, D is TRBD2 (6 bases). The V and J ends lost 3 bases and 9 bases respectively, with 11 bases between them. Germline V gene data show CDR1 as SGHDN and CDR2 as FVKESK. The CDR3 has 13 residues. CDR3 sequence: CASSQTGDRELFF. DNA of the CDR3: TGTGCCAGCAGCCAGACGGGGGATAGGGAGCTGTTTTTT. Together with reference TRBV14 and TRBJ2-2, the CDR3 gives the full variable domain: EAGVTQFPSHSVIEKGQTVTLRCDPISGHDNLYWYRRVMGKEIKFLLHFVKESKQDESGMPNNRFLAERTGGTYSTLKVQPAELEDSGVYFCASSQTGDRELFFGEGSRLTVL.

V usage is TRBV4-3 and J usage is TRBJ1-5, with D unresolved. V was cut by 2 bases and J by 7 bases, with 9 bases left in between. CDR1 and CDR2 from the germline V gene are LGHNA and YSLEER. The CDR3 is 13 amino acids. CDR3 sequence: CASSQSPGQPQHF. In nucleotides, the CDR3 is TGCGCCAGCAGCCAAAGTCCGGGGCAGCCCCAGCATTTT.

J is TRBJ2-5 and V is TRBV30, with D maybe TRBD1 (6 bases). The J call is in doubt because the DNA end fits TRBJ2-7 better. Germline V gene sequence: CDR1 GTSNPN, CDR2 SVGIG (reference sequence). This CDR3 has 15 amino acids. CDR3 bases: TGTGCCTGGAGTGCCTACAGGGAATCCGCCTACGAGCAGTACTTC. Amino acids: CAWSAYRESAYEQYF.

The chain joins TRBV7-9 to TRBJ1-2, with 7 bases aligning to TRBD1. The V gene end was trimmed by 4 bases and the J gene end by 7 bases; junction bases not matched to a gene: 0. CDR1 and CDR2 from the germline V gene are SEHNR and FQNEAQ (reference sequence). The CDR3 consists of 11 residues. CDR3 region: CASSSGGGYTF. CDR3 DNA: TGTGCCAGCAGCTCAGGGGGTGGCTACACCTTC.

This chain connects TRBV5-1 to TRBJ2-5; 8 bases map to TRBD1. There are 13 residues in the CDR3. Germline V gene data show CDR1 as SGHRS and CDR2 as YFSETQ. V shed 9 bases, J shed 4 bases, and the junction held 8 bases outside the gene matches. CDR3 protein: CATATGERETQYF. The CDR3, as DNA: TGCGCCACCGCGACAGGGGAACGAGAGACCCAGTACTTC.